Detailed here is one T cell receptor (beta chain). The target antigen is unknown. The second PCR ran about 6 to 12 cycles with a sample-barcoded 5' primer and J-beta primers. TCRdb recomputed calls from the 5' RACE reads with MiXCR, one row per CDR3 protein. The sample yields 920,000 or so distinct CDR3 sequences, 40% to 50% seen once. Every donor provided 7.5 to 10 milliliters of peripheral blood. The data originate from a study of blood T cells in healthy people across ages. Study-wide findings and caveats: Underestimates were what the diversity estimates from one million T cells were considered to be. Among long-lived donors, naive CD4+ cells were more numerous and diversity higher than in aged donors. Age brought a roughly linear fall in TCR beta diversity measured per million T cells.

Germline assignment: CDR1 MNHEY and CDR2 SVGAGI. CDR3 length equals 15 residues. The clonotype originates from a woman in her sixties or seventies in good health. Sequencing was done on a sample of blood. This chain connects TRBV6-5 to TRBJ2-5; D perhaps matches TRBD2 (5 bases). The DNA end favors TRBJ2-7, so the J call may be wrong. The CDR3 DNA reads TGTGCCAGCAGTTACGAGGGAGCGACCTCCTACGAGCAGTACTTC. Its protein is CASSYEGATSYEQYF.